This T cell receptor beta chain was sequenced for a study of beta chain features in type 1 diabetes. What was sequenced were expressed TCRB transcripts, since all of the isolated RNA had been reverse transcribed. Some clones are missing from TCRdb's copy, which holds only in-frame ones; the method was immunoSEQ multiplex PCR. The sample contains under 900,000 clones, roughly 17% of which appear only once. CDR1 LNHNV and CDR2 YYDKDF come from the germline V gene (reference sequence). The CDR3 is made up of 14 amino acids. V was shortened by 8 bases and J by 2 bases, with 16 bases between the two germline ends.

The clonotype originates from a woman aged 18 to 35 in good health. Sequencing was carried out using naive CD4+ T cells from blood. This rearrangement joins TRBV15 to TRBJ2-7, with D maybe TRBD2 (5 bases). CDR3 sequence: CATSKAGLTYEQYF. DNA for the CDR3: TGTGCCACCTCGAAGGCGGGCTTAACCTACGAGCAGTACTTC.